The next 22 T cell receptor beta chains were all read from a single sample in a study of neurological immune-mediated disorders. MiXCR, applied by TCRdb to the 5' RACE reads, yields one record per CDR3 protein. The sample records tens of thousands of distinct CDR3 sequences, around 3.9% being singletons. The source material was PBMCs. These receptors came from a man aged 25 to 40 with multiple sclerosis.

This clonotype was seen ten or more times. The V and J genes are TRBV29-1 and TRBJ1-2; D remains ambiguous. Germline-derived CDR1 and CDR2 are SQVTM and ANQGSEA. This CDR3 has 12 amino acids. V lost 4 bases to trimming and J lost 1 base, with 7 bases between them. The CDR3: CSVGSINYGYTF. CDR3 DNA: TGCAGCGTTGGGTCCATTAACTATGGCTACACCTTC. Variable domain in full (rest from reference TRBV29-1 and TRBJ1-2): SAVISQKPSRDICQRGTSLTIQCQVDSQVTMMFWYRQQPGQSLTLIATANQGSEATYESGFVIDKFPISRPNLTFSTLTVSNMSPEDSSIYLCSVGSINYGYTFGSGTRLTVV.

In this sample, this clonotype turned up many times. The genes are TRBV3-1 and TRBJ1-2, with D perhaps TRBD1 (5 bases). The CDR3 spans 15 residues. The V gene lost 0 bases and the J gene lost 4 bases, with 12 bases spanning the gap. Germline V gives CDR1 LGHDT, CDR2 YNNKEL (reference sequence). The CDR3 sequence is CASSQDQGALYGYTF. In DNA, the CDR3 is TGTGCCAGCAGCCAAGATCAAGGGGCCCTCTATGGCTACACCTTC.

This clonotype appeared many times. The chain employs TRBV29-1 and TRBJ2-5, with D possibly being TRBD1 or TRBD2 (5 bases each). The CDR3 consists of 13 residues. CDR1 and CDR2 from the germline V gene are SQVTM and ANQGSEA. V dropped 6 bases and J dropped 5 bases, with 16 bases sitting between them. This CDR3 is CSVAFGGAETQYF. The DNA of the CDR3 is TGCAGCGTGGCGTTTGGGGGTGCGGAGACCCAGTACTTC.

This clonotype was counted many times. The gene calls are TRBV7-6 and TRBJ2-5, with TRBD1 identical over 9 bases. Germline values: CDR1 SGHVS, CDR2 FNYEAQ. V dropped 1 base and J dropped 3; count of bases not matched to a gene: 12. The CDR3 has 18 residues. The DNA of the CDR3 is TGTGCCAGCAGCTTAGGCACTAGCCGGGACAGGGACGAAGAGACCCAGTACTTC. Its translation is CASSLGTSRDRDEETQYF.

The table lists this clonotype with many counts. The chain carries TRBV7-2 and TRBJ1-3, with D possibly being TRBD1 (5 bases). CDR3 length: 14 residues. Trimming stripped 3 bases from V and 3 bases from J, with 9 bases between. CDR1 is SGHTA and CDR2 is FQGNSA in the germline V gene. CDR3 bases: TGTGCCAGCAGCTTGCGAGACAGTGGAAACACCATATATTTT. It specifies CASSLRDSGNTIYF.

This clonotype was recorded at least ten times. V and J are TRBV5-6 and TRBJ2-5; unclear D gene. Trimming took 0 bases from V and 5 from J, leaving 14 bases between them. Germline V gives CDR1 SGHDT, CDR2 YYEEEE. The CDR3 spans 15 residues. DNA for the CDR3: TGTGCCAGCAGCTTGGGCCCTAGTATAATGGAGACCCAGTACTTC. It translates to CASSLGPSIMETQYF.

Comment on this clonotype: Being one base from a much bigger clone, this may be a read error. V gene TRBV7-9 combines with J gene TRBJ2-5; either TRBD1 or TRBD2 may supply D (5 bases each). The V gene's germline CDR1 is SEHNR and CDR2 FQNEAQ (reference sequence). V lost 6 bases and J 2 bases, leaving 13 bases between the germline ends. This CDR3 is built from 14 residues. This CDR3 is CASRTGKGQETQYF. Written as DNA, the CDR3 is TGTGCCAGCAGAACGGGAAAGGGGCAAGAGACCCAGTACTTC.

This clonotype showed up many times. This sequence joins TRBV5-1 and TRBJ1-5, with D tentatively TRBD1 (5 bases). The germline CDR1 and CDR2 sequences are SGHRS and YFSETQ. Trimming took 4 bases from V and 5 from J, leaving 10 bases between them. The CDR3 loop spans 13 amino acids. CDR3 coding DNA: TGCGCCAGCAGCCTGGGAGGGGATCAGCCCCAGCATTTT. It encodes CASSLGGDQPQHF. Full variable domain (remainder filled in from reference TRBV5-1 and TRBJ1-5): KAGVTQTPRYLIKTRGQQVTLSCSPISGHRSVSWYQQTPGQGLQFLFEYFSETQRNKGNFPGRFSGRQFSNSRSEMNVSTLELGDSALYLCASSLGGDQPQHFGDGTRLSIL.

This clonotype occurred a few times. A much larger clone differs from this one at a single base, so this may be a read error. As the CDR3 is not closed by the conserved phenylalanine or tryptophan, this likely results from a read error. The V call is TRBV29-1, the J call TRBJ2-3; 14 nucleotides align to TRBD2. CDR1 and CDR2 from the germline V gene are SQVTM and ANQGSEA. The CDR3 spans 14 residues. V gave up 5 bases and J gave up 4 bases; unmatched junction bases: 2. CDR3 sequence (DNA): TGCAGCGTTTCGGGACTAGCGGGAGCAGATACGCAGTATATT. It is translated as CSVSGLAGADTQYI.

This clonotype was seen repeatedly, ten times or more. The CDR3 is CAIGLGGDEQFF. In DNA, the CDR3 is TGTGCCATCGGGCTAGGAGGCGATGAGCAGTTCTTC. The chain combines TRBV10-3 with TRBJ2-1; tentatively, D is TRBD2 (5 bases). Germline assignment: CDR1 ENHRY and CDR2 SYGVKD. CDR3 length: 12 amino acids. Trimming stripped 8 bases from V and 8 bases from J, with 13 bases between.

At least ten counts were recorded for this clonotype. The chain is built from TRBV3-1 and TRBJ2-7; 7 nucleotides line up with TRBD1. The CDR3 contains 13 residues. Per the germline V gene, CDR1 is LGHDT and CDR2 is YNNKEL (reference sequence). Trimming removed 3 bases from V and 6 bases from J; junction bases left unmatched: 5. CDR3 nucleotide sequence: TGTGCCAGCAGCCATGATAGGGGGCGCGAGCAGTACTTC. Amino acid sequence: CASSHDRGREQYF.

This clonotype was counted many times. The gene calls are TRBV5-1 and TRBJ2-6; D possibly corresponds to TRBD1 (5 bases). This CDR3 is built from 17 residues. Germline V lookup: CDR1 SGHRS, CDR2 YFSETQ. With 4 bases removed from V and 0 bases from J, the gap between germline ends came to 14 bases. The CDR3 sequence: CASSAGFPLSGANVLTF. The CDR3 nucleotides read TGCGCCAGCAGCGCAGGGTTCCCCCTCTCTGGGGCCAACGTCCTGACTTTC.

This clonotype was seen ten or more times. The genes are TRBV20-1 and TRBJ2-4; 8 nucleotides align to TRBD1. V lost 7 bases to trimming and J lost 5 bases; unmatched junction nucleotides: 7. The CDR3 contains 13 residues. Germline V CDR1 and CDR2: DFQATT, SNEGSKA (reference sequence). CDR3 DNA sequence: TGCAGTGGCAGGCAGGGGGCCCAAAACATTCAGTACTTC. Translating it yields CSGRQGAQNIQYF.

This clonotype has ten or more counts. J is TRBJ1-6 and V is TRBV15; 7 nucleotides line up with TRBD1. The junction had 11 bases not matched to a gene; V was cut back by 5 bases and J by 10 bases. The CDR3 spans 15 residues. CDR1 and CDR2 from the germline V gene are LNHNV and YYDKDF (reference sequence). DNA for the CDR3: TGTGCCACCAGCCGCCGAACAGGGGCTGGCTCACCCCTCCACTTT. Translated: CATSRRTGAGSPLHF.

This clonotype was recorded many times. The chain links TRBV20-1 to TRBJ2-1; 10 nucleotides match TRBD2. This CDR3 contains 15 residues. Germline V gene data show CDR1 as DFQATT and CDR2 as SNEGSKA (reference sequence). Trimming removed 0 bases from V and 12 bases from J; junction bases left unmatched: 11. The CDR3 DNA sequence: TGCAGTGCTAGAGATGGCCAGCGGGGGGGTCCAGGGCAGTTCTTC. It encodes CSARDGQRGGPGQFF.

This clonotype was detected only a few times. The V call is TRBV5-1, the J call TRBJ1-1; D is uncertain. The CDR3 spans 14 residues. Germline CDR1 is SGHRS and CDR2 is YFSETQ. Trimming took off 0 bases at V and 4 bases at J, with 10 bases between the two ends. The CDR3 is CASSLDLQSTEAFF. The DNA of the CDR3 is TGCGCCAGCAGCTTGGACCTACAGAGCACTGAAGCTTTCTTT.

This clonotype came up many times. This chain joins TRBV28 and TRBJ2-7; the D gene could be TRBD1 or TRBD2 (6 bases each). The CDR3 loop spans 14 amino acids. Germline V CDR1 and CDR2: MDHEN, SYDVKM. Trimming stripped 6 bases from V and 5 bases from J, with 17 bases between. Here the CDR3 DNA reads TGTGCCAGCAGACCCCACGGGGGCTTGGACGAGCAGTACTTC. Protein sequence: CASRPHGGLDEQYF.

CDR3 sequence (DNA): TGTGCCAGCAGTTACTACCCCCGGACAGTGGACTCCTACAATGAGCAGTTCTTC. This encodes CASSYYPRTVDSYNEQFF. The chain is built from TRBV6-6 and TRBJ2-1; TRBD1 is a possible D gene (6 bases). Germline loops: CDR1 MNHNY, CDR2 SVGAGI (reference sequence). V was trimmed by 1 base and J by 0 bases, leaving 16 bases between them. This CDR3 comprises 18 residues.

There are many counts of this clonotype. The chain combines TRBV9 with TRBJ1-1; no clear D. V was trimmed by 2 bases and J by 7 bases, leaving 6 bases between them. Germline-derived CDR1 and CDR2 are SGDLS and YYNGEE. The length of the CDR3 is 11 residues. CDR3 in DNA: TGTGCCAGCAGCGTGGGTCTTGAAGCTTTCTTT. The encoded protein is CASSVGLEAFF.

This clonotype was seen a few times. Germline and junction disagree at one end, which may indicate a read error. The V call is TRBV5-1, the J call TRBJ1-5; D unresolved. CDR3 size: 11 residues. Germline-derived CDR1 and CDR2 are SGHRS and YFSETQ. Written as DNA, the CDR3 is TGCGCCAGCAGCTTGCATCAGCCCCAGAATTTT. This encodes CASSLHQPQNF.

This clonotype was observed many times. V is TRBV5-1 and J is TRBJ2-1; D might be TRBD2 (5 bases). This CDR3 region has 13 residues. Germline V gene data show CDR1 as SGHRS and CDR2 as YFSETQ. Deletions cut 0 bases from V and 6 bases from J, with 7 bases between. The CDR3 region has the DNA TGCGCCAGCAGCTTGGGAGGGTTCAATGAGCAGTTCTTC. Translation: CASSLGGFNEQFF.

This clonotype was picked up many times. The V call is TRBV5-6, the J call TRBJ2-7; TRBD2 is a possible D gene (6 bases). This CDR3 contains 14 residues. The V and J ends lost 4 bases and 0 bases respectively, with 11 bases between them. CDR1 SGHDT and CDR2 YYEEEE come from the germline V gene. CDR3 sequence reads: CASSPWRGSYEQYF. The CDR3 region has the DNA TGTGCCAGCAGCCCTTGGAGGGGCTCCTACGAGCAGTACTTC.